This T cell receptor beta chain stems from a study of blood T cell repertoires in COVID-19. Overall study context: The United States, Italy and Spain supplied acute and convalescent COVID-19 samples. Sources were T cells, B-cell-depleted T cells, or PBMCs; the material itself was cDNA or gDNA.

As processed by the authors: Amplification from reference gene primers served as the basis for estimated nucleated cell counts. Some clones are missing from TCRdb's copy, which holds only in-frame ones; the method was immunoSEQ multiplex PCR. Clone size and V and J calls were adopted from that table, with D and trimming inferred from the DNA. The table has 200,000 to 300,000 clones, 87% seen once. Germline V CDR1 and CDR2: SGHRS, YFSETQ. V was shortened by 4 bases and J by 2 bases, with 11 bases between the two germline ends. The CDR3 runs to 14 residues. The chain uses TRBV5-1 and TRBJ2-3, with D tentatively TRBD1 (6 bases). Material: peripheral blood. This sequence originates from a woman aged 40-49 years who had recovered from COVID-19. CDR3 in amino acids: CASSPGHLTDTQYF. CDR3 nucleotide sequence: TGCGCCAGCAGCCCGGGACATCTCACAGATACGCAGTATTTT. The whole variable domain, filled in from reference TRBV5-1 and TRBJ2-3, reads KAGVTQTPRYLIKTRGQQVTLSCSPISGHRSVSWYQQTPGQGLQFLFEYFSETQRNKGNFPGRFSGRQFSNSRSEMNVSTLELGDSALYLCASSPGHLTDTQYFGPGTRLTVL.